This T cell receptor (beta chain) derives from a study of blood T cell repertoires in COVID-19. In the study overall: Specimens from acute and convalescent COVID-19 originated in the United States, Italy and Spain. Sources were T cells, B-cell-depleted T cells, or PBMCs; the material itself was cDNA or gDNA.

The ends were cut back, 4 bases at V and 4 bases at J, with 14 bases in the middle. Looked up from germline, CDR1 is SGHRS and CDR2 is YFSETQ. This CDR3 has 14 amino acids. One Seattle source followed patients from active infection through their disease course. Original processing notes: For nucleated cells, counts were estimated from reference gene primer amplification. The data were produced by immunoSEQ multiplex PCR, yet TCRdb's version contains in-frame clones alone and is incomplete. V, J and clone size derive from that table, while D and trimming were established from the DNA sequence. Of roughly 70,000 clones listed, around 90% are singletons.

This clonotype originated in a man between 50 and 59 years old with COVID-19, enrolled during active disease. Sequencing was carried out using peripheral blood. The chain uses TRBV5-1 and TRBJ2-5, with D possibly matching TRBD1 (5 bases). The CDR3 nucleotides read TGCGCCAGCAGCCCAGACAGTTCGGGAGAGACCCAGTACTTC. Translating it yields CASSPDSSGETQYF. Full variable domain (outside the CDR3, taken from reference TRBV5-1 and TRBJ2-5): KAGVTQTPRYLIKTRGQQVTLSCSPISGHRSVSWYQQTPGQGLQFLFEYFSETQRNKGNFPGRFSGRQFSNSRSEMNVSTLELGDSALYLCASSPDSSGETQYFGPGTRLLVL.